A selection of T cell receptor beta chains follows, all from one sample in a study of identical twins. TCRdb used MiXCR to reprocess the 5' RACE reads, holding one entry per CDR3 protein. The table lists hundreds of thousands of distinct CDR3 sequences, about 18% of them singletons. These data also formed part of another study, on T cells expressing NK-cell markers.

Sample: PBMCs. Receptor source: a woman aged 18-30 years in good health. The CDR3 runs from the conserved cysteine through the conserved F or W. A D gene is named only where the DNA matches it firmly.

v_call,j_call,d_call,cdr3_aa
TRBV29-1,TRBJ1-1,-,CSVGRANTEAFF
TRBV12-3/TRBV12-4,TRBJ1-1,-,CASSFQGGYTEAFF
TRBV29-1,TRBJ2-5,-,CSVVRVGETQYF
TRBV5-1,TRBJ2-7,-,CASATGRSSYEQYF
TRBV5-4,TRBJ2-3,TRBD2,CASRQQAGGTDTQYF
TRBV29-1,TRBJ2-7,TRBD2,CSVEGLAGKSSYEQYF
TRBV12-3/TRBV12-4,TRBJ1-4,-,CASSLFRIGRKLFF
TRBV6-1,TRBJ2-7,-,CASSERWTVPPYEQYF
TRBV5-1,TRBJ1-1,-,CASSFIQGSMNTEAFF
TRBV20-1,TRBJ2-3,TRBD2,CSATERGWGTDTQYF
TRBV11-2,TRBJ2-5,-,CASRSDLEYQETQYF
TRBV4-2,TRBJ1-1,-,CASTIRGMNTEAFF
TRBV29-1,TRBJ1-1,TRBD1,CSVAQGAVNTEAFF
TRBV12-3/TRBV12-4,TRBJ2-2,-,CASIPGGSISGELFF
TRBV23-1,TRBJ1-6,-,CASSLGLGNSPLHF
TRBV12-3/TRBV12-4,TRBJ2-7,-,CASSRGHGEQYF
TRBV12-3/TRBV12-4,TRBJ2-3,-,CASSLKASTDTQYF
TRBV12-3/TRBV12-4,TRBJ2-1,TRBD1,CASSTRTGLEQFF
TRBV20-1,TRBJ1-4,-,CSVFPGRTTNEKLFF
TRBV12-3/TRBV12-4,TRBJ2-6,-,CASTDDIFSGANVLTF
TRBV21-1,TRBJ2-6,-,CASSKAPHDRGNSGANVLTF
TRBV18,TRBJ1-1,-,CASSPLTTEAFF
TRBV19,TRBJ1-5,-,CASMSFGTPQPQHF
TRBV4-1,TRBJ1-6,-,CASSPTSGAYNSPLHF
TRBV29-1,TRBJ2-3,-,CSVEEGAIGDTQYF
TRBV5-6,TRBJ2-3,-,CASSFVSGITDTQYF
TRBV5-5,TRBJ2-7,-,CASSRPELYEQYF
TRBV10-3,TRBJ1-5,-,CAISEGGGDQPQHF
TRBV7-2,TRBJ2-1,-,CASPRYNEQFF
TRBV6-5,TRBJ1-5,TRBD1,CASSYSPGTGRIDEPQHF
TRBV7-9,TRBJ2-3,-,CASSLLRFGTDTQYF
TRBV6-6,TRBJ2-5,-,CASSYSSETQYF
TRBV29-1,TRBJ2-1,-,CSVVTISYNEQFF
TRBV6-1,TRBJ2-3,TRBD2,CASGREREDTQYF
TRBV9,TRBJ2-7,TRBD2,CASSIGLKSGGLLYEQYF
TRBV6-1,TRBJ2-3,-,CASRRRSPGTDTQYF
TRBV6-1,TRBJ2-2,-,CASTSRGVPNTGELFF
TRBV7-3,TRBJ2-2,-,CASSAGTTGELFF
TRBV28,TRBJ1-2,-,CASRPRTVYGYTF
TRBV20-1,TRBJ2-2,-,CSARTQNQGELFF
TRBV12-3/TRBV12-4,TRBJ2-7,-,CASAVYTYEQYF
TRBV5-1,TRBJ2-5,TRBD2,CASSLESGGTQETQYF
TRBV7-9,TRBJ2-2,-,CASKAGTNTGELFF
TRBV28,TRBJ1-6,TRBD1,CASSKGQGSSYNSPLHF
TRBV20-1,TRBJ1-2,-,CSALRGGGGNYGYTF
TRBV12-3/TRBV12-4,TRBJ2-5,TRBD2,CASSETSGGGETQYF
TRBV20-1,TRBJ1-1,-,CSAKLGGTEAFF
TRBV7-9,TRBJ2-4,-,CASSLGTSVPKNIQYF